The rows below give T cell receptor beta chains drawn from one sample of a study of T cell repertoires in cytomegalovirus infection. In TCRdb, the reads were re-called with MiXCR into one record per CDR3 protein. Here the sample spans roughly 310,000 distinct CDR3 sequences, about 17% being singletons. The specimen was PBMCs. The origin of the receptors is a human donor in good health (CMV status not recorded). Some clones in this sample may be carry-over from other donors' samples. The CDR3 runs from the conserved cysteine through the conserved F or W. The D gene is left open where the match is weak. Size is omitted from some rows. Given values are once, few, many or a class for expanded clones.

j_call: TRBJ2-3
clone_size: few
d_call: TRBD1
v_call: TRBV4-1
cdr3_nt: TGCGCCAGCAGCCAAGGACCACAGGGGGGCGTCTCGGATACGCAGTATTTT
cdr3_aa: CASSQGPQGGVSDTQYF

j_call: TRBJ2-5
clone_size: few
d_call: TRBD2
v_call: TRBV7-2
cdr3_nt: TGTGCCACCGAGGCCGGAGGCGGGGGAGTCCAAGAGACCCAGTACTTC
cdr3_aa: CATEAGGGGVQETQYF

j_call: TRBJ2-5
clone_size: once
d_call: -
v_call: TRBV12-3/TRBV12-4
cdr3_nt: TGTGCCAGCAGGTCTACAGGGCCAGAGACCCAGTACTTC
cdr3_aa: CASRSTGPETQYF

j_call: TRBJ1-2
clone_size: many
d_call: TRBD1
v_call: TRBV7-2
cdr3_nt: TGTGCCAGCAGCTCCGACAGGGGGTATGGCTACACCTTC
cdr3_aa: CASSSDRGYGYTF

j_call: TRBJ1-2
clone_size: many
d_call: TRBD1
v_call: TRBV12-3/TRBV12-4
cdr3_nt: TGTGCCAGCAGAACAGGGGGCGCAGGCTACACCTTC
cdr3_aa: CASRTGGAGYTF

j_call: TRBJ1-6
clone_size: -
d_call: -
v_call: TRBV7-8
cdr3_nt: TGTGCCAGCAGCTTACAGGGAAGGAGCTCCTATAATTCACCCCTCCACTTT
cdr3_aa: CASSLQGRSSYNSPLHF

j_call: TRBJ2-5
clone_size: -
d_call: -
v_call: TRBV11-2
cdr3_nt: TGTGCCAGCAGCCCCTCTTTTCTCGGGGCCCTCCAAGAGACCCAGTACTTC
cdr3_aa: CASSPSFLGALQETQYF

j_call: TRBJ2-3
clone_size: -
d_call: -
v_call: TRBV12-3/TRBV12-4
cdr3_nt: TGTGCCAGCCGCCCGGGTGTCACAGATACGCAGTATTTT
cdr3_aa: CASRPGVTDTQYF

j_call: TRBJ2-3
clone_size: few
d_call: TRBD2
v_call: TRBV6-5
cdr3_nt: TGTGCCAGCAGTTTAACTAGCGCCCGCACAGATACGCAGTATTTT
cdr3_aa: CASSLTSARTDTQYF

j_call: TRBJ2-7
clone_size: few
d_call: -
v_call: TRBV4-1
cdr3_nt: TGCGCCAGCAGCCAAGATACAGGGAGCTCCTACGAGCAGTACTTC
cdr3_aa: CASSQDTGSSYEQYF

j_call: TRBJ1-5
clone_size: many
d_call: TRBD1
v_call: TRBV6-6
cdr3_nt: TGTGCCAGCAGTTCCGGGACAGGGGGCTCGCTGGGACAGCCCCAGCATTTT
cdr3_aa: CASSSGTGGSLGQPQHF

j_call: TRBJ2-2
clone_size: -
d_call: TRBD1
v_call: TRBV20-1
cdr3_nt: TGCAGTGCTGCCGGGACAGGGAACGCCGGGGAGCTGTTTTTT
cdr3_aa: CSAAGTGNAGELFF

j_call: TRBJ1-2
clone_size: once
d_call: -
v_call: TRBV4-3
cdr3_nt: TGCGCCAGCAGCCAAGTGCAGGGCAGAGATAACTATGGCTACACCTTC
cdr3_aa: CASSQVQGRDNYGYTF

j_call: TRBJ2-1
clone_size: many
d_call: -
v_call: TRBV5-4
cdr3_nt: TGTGCCAGCTTTAACGGAGGGGGCGGGAGCTCCTACAATGAGCAGTTCTTC
cdr3_aa: CASFNGGGGSSYNEQFF

j_call: TRBJ2-2
clone_size: -
d_call: TRBD2
v_call: TRBV7-6
cdr3_nt: TGTGCCAGCAGCTTAGCTCCCCCTAGCGGGAACACCGGGGAGCTGTTTTTT
cdr3_aa: CASSLAPPSGNTGELFF

j_call: TRBJ1-6
clone_size: many
d_call: TRBD1
v_call: TRBV7-2
cdr3_nt: TGTGCCAGCAGCTTAAGACAGGGTGGTAATTCACCCCTCCACTTT
cdr3_aa: CASSLRQGGNSPLHF

j_call: TRBJ2-2
clone_size: many
d_call: TRBD2
v_call: TRBV12-3/TRBV12-4
cdr3_nt: TGTGCCAGCAGTACACTAGCGTCCGGGGAGCTGTTTTTT
cdr3_aa: CASSTLASGELFF